A selection of T cell receptor beta chains follows, all from one sample in a study of post-analysis software for immune sequencing data. TCRdb itself ran the PCR reads through MiXCR, one entry per CDR3 protein. The repertoire includes roughly 670,000 distinct CDR3 sequences, approximately 60% of them detected once, and about 10% sits in the top ten. Sequenced sample: blood. Receptors were obtained from a girl aged 2-15 years with multiple sclerosis. The CDR3 runs from the conserved cysteine through the conserved F or W. Fields, in order: V gene, D gene, J gene, clone size, CDR3 DNA, CDR3 protein. A D gene is named only where the DNA matches it firmly. Clone size is shown for a subset of rows, as once, few, many or a class of expanded clone.

TRBV6-2/TRBV6-3,TRBD2,TRBJ2-3,once,TGTGCCAGCCGACCATTGAGACTAGCGGGGGGAAGGGGGAGCGGCACAGATACGCAGTATTTT,CASRPLRLAGGRGSGTDTQYF
TRBV7-9,TRBD2,TRBJ2-1,.,TGTGCCAGCAGCTTAGAGTTTTCGGCTAGCGGGGGCAATGAGCAGTTCTTC,CASSLEFSASGGNEQFF
TRBV3-1,TRBD2,TRBJ2-7,.,TGTGCCAGCAGCCAAGAGGGAGGGGCAGTCTACGAGCAGTACTTC,CASSQEGGAVYEQYF
TRBV25-1,TRBD2,TRBJ2-3,.,TGTGCCAGCAGTGTACTAGCGACAGATACGCAGTATTTT,CASSVLATDTQYF
TRBV9,.,TRBJ2-5,few,TGTGCCAGCAGCGTGGGGGCCAACCAAGAGACCCAGTACTTC,CASSVGANQETQYF
TRBV5-5,.,TRBJ2-6,few,TGTGCCAGCAGTTTGACCGTGGGAGCGGGGACATCTGGGGCCAACGTCCTGACTTTC,CASSLTVGAGTSGANVLTF
TRBV19,TRBD2,TRBJ2-5,.,TGTGCCAGTAGTGAGGGACTAGCGGGGAGCCTGGAGACCCAGTACTTC,CASSEGLAGSLETQYF
TRBV7-2,.,TRBJ1-1,.,TGTGCCAGCAGCTTATTAGGTGTAAATGCAGCTTTCTTT,CASSLLGVNAAFF
TRBV7-9,TRBD2,TRBJ2-3,.,TGTGCCAGCAGCTCACTAGCGGGAGAGTTTGATACGCAGTATTTT,CASSSLAGEFDTQYF
TRBV6-6,TRBD1,TRBJ2-1,.,TGTGCCAGCACCCGGGACAGGGGCTACAATGAGCAGTTCTTC,CASTRDRGYNEQFF
TRBV6-5,TRBD2,TRBJ2-3,once,TGTGCCAGCAGTTACTCGCCTAGCGGGGAAGGTGCTAGCACAGATACGCAGTATTTT,CASSYSPSGEGASTDTQYF
TRBV5-1,.,TRBJ2-1,once,TGCGCCAGCAGCTTGGTATGGAACTCCTACAATGAGCAGTTCTTC,CASSLVWNSYNEQFF
TRBV2,TRBD2,TRBJ2-7,.,TGTGCCAGCAGTGAACAGACTAGCGGCTCCTACGAGCAGTACTTC,CASSEQTSGSYEQYF
TRBV3-1,TRBD2,TRBJ2-7,once,TGTGCCACCCTCAAACTCAAGACTAGCGGGAAATACGAGCAGTACTTC,CATLKLKTSGKYEQYF
TRBV5-1,.,TRBJ1-1,once,TGCGCCAGCACCGTTCAAGACTCCCGGGCCACTGAAGCTTTCTTT,CASTVQDSRATEAFF
TRBV20-1,.,TRBJ1-1,few,TGCAGTGTTGGGAGCTTGAACACTGAAGCTTTCTTT,CSVGSLNTEAFF
TRBV18,TRBD1,TRBJ1-2,.,TGTGCCAGCTCAATAACCGGGACAGAATATGGCTACACCTTC,CASSITGTEYGYTF
TRBV29-1,TRBD1,TRBJ2-1,.,TGCAGCGCTGAGGACAGGGGGGACGAGGAGCAGTTCTTC,CSAEDRGDEEQFF
TRBV10-3,TRBD1,TRBJ2-7,.,TGTGCCATCTGTCCGGGACAGCACTACGAGCAGTACTTC,CAICPGQHYEQYF
TRBV2,.,TRBJ1-5,few,TGTGCCAGCAGGGCCGAATTCAATCAGCCCCAGCATTTT,CASRAEFNQPQHF
TRBV9,TRBD2,TRBJ2-3,.,TGTGCCAGCAGCGTAGACCGGGGGGGAGATACGCAGTATTTT,CASSVDRGGDTQYF
TRBV20-1,.,TRBJ2-1,few,TGCAGTGCTGGATTTGGCAATGAGCAGTTCTTC,CSAGFGNEQFF
TRBV7-2,.,TRBJ1-6,.,TGTGCCAGCAGCTTCGACCTTACCGGTCTGAATTCACCCCTCCACTTT,CASSFDLTGLNSPLHF
TRBV3-1,.,TRBJ2-4,.,TGTGCCAGCAGCCAAGTCTGGGACGACAACATTCAGTACTTC,CASSQVWDDNIQYF
TRBV5-1,TRBD2,TRBJ2-5,once,TGCGCCAGCAGCGAGGGACTAGCGGGGATTCAAGAGACCCAGTACTTC,CASSEGLAGIQETQYF
TRBV20-1,.,TRBJ2-7,.,TGCAGTGCTAGCACCCTAGCTGGGATCTCCTACGAGCAGTACTTC,CSASTLAGISYEQYF
TRBV7-9,.,TRBJ2-1,.,TGTGCCAGCAGCTCCCCAAGCCGGGGATCCGCTCCCAATGAGCAGTTCTTC,CASSSPSRGSAPNEQFF
TRBV28,.,TRBJ2-5,.,TGTGCCAGCACCCCCGGAGGCGGGGCCCAAGAGACCCAGTACTTC,CASTPGGGAQETQYF
TRBV3-1,.,TRBJ2-7,.,TGTGCCAGCAGCCAAGCTGGGACTGCCCTCGAGCAGTACTTC,CASSQAGTALEQYF